This T cell receptor (beta chain) is drawn from a study of OX40 agonist ivuxolimab in advanced cancers. V shed 6 bases and J 8 bases; nucleotides not matched to a gene: 7. Germline CDR1 and CDR2: MDHEN and SYDVKM. The CDR3 extends over 14 amino acids. Findings and limits, study-wide: Partial responders receiving 0.1-3.0 mg/kg showed among the lowest clonal expansion.

Blood specimens came from baseline, cycle 4 day 1, and cycle 7 day 1. TCRdb's table, derived via immunoSEQ multiplex PCR, lists solely in-frame clones and lacks some. The sample carries under 85,000 clones, approximately 90% recorded once. To note about this clone: Its specificity is not known.

The chain uses TRBV28 and TRBJ1-3; 10 nucleotides agree with TRBD1. The sequence derives from an adult with an advanced solid tumor such as melanoma, head and neck, liver or kidney cancer. The sequences come from CD4+ or CD8+ T cells sorted from blood, collected in a trial of the OX40 agonist ivuxolimab. The CDR3, as DNA: TGTGCCAGCAGGGAAGACAGGGGGCGAGACACCATATATTTT. Translated, it gives CASREDRGRDTIYF.